Below are 4 T cell receptor beta chains sequenced from a single sample in a study of blood T cell repertoires in COVID-19. Here immunoSEQ multiplex PCR was the method, and the copy in TCRdb shows in-frame clones only, minus some. This table has fewer than 650,000 clones, 85% to 90% appearing once. Sequences were obtained from peripheral blood. These receptors were obtained from a woman aged 45-65 years with COVID-19, enrolled during active disease.

The chain uses TRBV5-6 and TRBJ1-1; D is perhaps TRBD1 (5 bases). Germline CDR1 reads SGHDT; CDR2 reads YYEEEE. The V and J ends lost 2 bases and 4 bases respectively, with 12 bases between them. This CDR3 has 14 amino acids. CDR3 DNA sequence: TGTGCCAGCAGCTTTTTGGGGGGTAGCACTGAAGCTTTCTTT. Residues: CASSFLGGSTEAFF.

The rearrangement uses TRBV28 and TRBJ2-7; 9 positions agree with TRBD2. Germline V gene sequence: CDR1 MDHEN, CDR2 SYDVKM. This CDR3 spans 14 amino acids. The trim removed 7 bases at V and 2 bases at J, leaving 6 bases unmatched. The CDR3 loop reads CASTRTSETYEQYF. The DNA of the CDR3 is TGTGCCAGCACGCGGACTAGCGAGACCTACGAGCAGTACTTC.

The rearrangement joins TRBV30 to TRBJ2-7, with 9 bases matching TRBD1. The CDR3 is made up of 14 amino acids. CDR1 GTSNPN and CDR2 SVGIG come from the germline V gene (reference sequence). With V trimmed by 2 bases and J by 2 bases, 4 bases remained unmatched. The CDR3 region is CAWSTGQGTYEQYF. CDR3 DNA: TGTGCCTGGAGTACTGGACAGGGGACCTACGAGCAGTACTTC.

The chain recombines TRBV10-2 with TRBJ1-1; 12 bases fit TRBD1. CDR3 length equals 14 residues. The ends lost 2 bases at V and 8 bases at J; junction bases unmatched: 3. Germline V CDR1 and CDR2: WSHSY, SAAADI. The CDR3 coding sequence is TGCGCCAGCAGTGAGGGGACAGGGGGCTTGGAAGCTTTCTTT. Its protein is CASSEGTGGLEAFF.